This note documents a single TCR beta chain sequence. These data are taken from a study of T cells expressing NK-cell markers. About the research overall: Within the sequenced cohort of eight donors, seven exhibited HCMV seropositivity and one was seronegative.

TCR beta cDNA was generated via 5'RACE template switching incorporating UMIs. Each CDR3 protein gets one entry in TCRdb, which reprocessed the 5' RACE reads and gives no DNA. The listing contains 450,000 to 600,000 distinct CDR3 sequences. CDR3 length: 14 amino acids. Looked up from germline, CDR1 is ENHRY and CDR2 is SYGVKD. This rearrangement joins TRBV10-3 to TRBJ2-2; TCRdb names TRBD1, which stays unverified in the absence of DNA. The sequencing input was blood T cells: a sorted CD56 or NKG2C T cell subset, CD4+ or CD8+ T cells, or bulk PBMC T cells (not recorded which). The receptor was isolated from a man aged 18-30 years in good health. The CDR3 is CAISYDRDAGELFF.